This TCR beta chain was sequenced for a study of T cell clonality in common variable immunodeficiency. Overall study findings and caveats: Fewer deletions and N-nucleotide insertions were reportedly seen in common variable immunodeficiency TCR beta sequences.

TCRdb's copy holds only in-frame clones and misses some; the assay was immunoSEQ multiplex PCR. This sample's table has several thousand clones. This clone is identified as medium-sized from frequency. Its antigen is undetermined. The CDR3 goes on 3 residues after the read ends, and that part is filled in from the germline J gene. CDR1 and CDR2 from the germline V gene are DFQATT and SNEGSKA (reference sequence). CDR3 length: 14 amino acids. Trimming took off 0 bases at V and 4 bases at J, with 12 bases between the two ends. This chain connects TRBV20-1 to TRBJ1-2; D is undetermined. Sequenced input: peripheral blood mononuclear cells. This receptor was taken from a human donor with common variable immunodeficiency. The sequenced CDR3 bases are TGCAGTGCTAGAGACGGGGATGTAGTCTATGGC. This encodes CSARDGDVVYG. The whole CDR3 sequence is CSARDGDVVYGYTF.